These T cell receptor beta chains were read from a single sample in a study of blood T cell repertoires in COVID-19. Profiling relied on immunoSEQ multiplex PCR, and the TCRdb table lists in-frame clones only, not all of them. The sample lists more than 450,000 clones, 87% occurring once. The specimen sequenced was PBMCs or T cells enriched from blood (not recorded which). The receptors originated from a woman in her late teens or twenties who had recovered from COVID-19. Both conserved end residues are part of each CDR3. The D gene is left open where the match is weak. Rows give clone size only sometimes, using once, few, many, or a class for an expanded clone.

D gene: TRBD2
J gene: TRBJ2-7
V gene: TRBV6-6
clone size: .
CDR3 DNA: TGTGCCAGCAGTCCGGGACTAGCGGGGGCAGCGCAGTACTTC
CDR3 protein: CASSPGLAGAAQYF

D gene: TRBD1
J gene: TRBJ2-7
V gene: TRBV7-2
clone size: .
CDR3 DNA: TGTGCCAGCAGCTTCAGGGACAGGGGATCCGAGCAGTACTTC
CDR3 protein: CASSFRDRGSEQYF

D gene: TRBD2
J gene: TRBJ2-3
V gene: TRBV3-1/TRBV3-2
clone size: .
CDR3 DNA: TGTGCCAGCAGCGCCACTAGCGGGGGAGGGACGCAGTATTTT
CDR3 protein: CASSATSGGGTQYF

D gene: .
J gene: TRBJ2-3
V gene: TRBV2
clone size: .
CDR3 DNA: TGTGCCAGCAGCCCCTACAGGGTGACAGATACGCAGTATTTT
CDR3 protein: CASSPYRVTDTQYF

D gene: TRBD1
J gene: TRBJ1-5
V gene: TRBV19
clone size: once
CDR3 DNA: TGTGCCAGTAGTACAGACAGGGCTGCTCTAAATCAGCCCCAGCATTTT
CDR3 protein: CASSTDRAALNQPQHF

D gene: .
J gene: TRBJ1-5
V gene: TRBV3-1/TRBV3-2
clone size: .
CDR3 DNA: TGTGCCAGCAGCCAAACGGGGGGGCGCAATCAGCCCCAGCATTTT
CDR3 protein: CASSQTGGRNQPQHF

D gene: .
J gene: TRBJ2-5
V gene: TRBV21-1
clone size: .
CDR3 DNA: TGTGCCAGCACCGGGACAGAGCCTCAAGAGGCCCAGTACTTC
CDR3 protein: CASTGTEPQEAQYF

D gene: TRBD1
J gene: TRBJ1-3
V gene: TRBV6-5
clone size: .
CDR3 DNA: TGTGCCAGCAGCCGGGGACAGCTCTCTGGAAACACCATATATTTT
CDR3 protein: CASSRGQLSGNTIYF

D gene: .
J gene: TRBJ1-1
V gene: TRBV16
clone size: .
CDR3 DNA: TGTGCCAGCAGCCAGTGGACAAATGAAGCTTTCTTT
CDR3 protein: CASSQWTNEAFF

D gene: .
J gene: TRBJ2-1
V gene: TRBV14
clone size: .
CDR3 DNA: TGTGCCAGCAGCCAACTGGCTGGCCTGGACAATGAGCAGTTCTTC
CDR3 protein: CASSQLAGLDNEQFF

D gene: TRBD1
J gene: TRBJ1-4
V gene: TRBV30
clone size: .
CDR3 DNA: TGTGCCTGGAGCCCGGGACAGGGCGGGTTAGAAAAACTGTTTTTT
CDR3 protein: CAWSPGQGGLEKLFF

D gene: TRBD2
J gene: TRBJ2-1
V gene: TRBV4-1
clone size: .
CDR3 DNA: TGCGCCAGCAGCCCCGGCGGGGCTAGCGGGGGGCAAAGCTCCTACAATGAGCAGTTCTTC
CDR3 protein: CASSPGGASGGQSSYNEQFF

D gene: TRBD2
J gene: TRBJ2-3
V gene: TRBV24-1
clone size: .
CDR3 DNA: TGTGCCACCAGTGTCCTGGGACTAGCGGCGCAAGATACGCAGTATTTT
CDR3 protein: CATSVLGLAAQDTQYF

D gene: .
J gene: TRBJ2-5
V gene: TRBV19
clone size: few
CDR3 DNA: TGTGCCAGTAAAACGACTGGTCCCGGGGAGACCCAGTACTTC
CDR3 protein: CASKTTGPGETQYF

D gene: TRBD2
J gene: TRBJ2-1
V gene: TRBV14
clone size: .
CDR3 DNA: TGTGCCAGCAGCCAAGAGGTAGGGCGGGGGGGCTGGTCCTACAATGAGCAGTTCTTC
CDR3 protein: CASSQEVGRGGWSYNEQFF

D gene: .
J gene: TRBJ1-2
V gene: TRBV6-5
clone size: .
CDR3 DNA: TGTGCCTCCCGTTCTCACTATGGCTACACCTTC
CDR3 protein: CASRSHYGYTF

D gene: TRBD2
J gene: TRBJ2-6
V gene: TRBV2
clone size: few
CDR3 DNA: TGTGCCACCTACGCGGGAGGGCTAGCGGTTACCACTGGGGCCAACGTCCTGACTTTC
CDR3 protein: CATYAGGLAVTTGANVLTF

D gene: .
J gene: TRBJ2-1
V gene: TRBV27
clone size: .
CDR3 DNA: TGTGCCAGCAGTCCACTTACGATAGGGAGCAATGAGCAGTTCTTC
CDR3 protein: CASSPLTIGSNEQFF

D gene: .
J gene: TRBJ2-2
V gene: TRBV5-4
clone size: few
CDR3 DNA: TGTGCCAGCAGCTTGAGGAGTGGAGTTAGCGGGGAGCTGTTTTTT
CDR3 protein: CASSLRSGVSGELFF

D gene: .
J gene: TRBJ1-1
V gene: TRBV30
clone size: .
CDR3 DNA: TGTGCCTGGGGGAGGACTGAAGCTTTCTTT
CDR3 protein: CAWGRTEAFF

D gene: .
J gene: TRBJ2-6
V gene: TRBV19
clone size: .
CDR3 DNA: TGTGCCAGTAGTATCGAAGGAGTGGGGGCCAACGTCCTGACTTTC
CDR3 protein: CASSIEGVGANVLTF

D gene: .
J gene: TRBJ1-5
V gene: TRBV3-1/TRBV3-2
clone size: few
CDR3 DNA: TGTGCCAGCAGCCAGGACAGCCCCAATCAGCCCCAGCATTTT
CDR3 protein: CASSQDSPNQPQHF

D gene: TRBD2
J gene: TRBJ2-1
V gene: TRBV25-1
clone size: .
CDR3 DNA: TGTGCCAGCACCCTCTCCGGGGGGTTGGATGAGCAGTTCTTC
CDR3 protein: CASTLSGGLDEQFF

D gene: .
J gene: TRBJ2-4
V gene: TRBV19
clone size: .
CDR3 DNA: TGTGCCAGTAAACCCGCAGGGAGGAACATTCAGTACTTC
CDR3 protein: CASKPAGRNIQYF

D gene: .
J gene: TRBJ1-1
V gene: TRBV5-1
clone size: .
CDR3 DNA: TGCGCCAGCAGCCGACAGCCGAACACTGAAGCTTTCTTT
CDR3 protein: CASSRQPNTEAFF

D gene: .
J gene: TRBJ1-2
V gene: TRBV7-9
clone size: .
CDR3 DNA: TGTGCCAGCAGCCGCCTCCCTGAAGGGGACACCTTC
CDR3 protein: CASSRLPEGDTF

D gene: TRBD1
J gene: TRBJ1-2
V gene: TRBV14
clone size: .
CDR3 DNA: TGTGCCAGCAGCCGCATGGGACAGGGGGGTGGTGGCTACACCTTC
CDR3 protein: CASSRMGQGGGGYTF

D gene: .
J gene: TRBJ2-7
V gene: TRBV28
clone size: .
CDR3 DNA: TGTGCCAGCATCTCGACATCTGAGAGTTACGAGCAGTACTTC
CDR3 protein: CASISTSESYEQYF

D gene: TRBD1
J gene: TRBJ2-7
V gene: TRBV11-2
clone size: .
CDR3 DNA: TGTGCCAGCAGCCTCCCCGGGACAGGGGCCTACGAGCAGTACTTC
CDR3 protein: CASSLPGTGAYEQYF

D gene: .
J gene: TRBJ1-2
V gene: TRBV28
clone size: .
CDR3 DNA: TGTGCCAGCAGCCCGTCCTACTATGGCTACACCTTC
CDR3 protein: CASSPSYYGYTF

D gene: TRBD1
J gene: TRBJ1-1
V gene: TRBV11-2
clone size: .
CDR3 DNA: TGTGCCAGCAGCTTTCCGACAGGGGAGGGCACTGAAGCTTTCTTT
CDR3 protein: CASSFPTGEGTEAFF

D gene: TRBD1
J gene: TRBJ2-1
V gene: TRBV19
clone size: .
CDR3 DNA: TGTGCCAGTAGTCCGTGGGACAGCTCCTACAATGAGCAGTTCTTC
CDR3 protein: CASSPWDSSYNEQFF

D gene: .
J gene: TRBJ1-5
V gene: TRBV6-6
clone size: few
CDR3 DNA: TGTGCCAGCAGTCGACAGAGGACTTATAATAGCAATCAGCCCCAGCATTTT
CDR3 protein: CASSRQRTYNSNQPQHF

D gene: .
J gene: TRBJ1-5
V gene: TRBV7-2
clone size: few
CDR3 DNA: TGTGCCAGCAGCTTCAAGCCCACAGGGTATCCCCAGCATTTT
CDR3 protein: CASSFKPTGYPQHF

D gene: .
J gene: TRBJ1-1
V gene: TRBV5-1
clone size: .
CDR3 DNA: TGCGCCAGCAGTTCCCCTCTGGAGGAAAACACTGAAGCTTTCTTT
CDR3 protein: CASSSPLEENTEAFF

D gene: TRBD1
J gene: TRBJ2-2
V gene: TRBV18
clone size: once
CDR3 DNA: TGTGCCAGCTCACCACCGGGACAGGACACCGGGGAGCTGTTTTTT
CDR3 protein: CASSPPGQDTGELFF

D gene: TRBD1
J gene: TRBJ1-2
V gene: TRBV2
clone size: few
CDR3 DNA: TGTGCCAGCAGGGGAGGACAGGGGGATGGCTACACCTTC
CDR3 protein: CASRGGQGDGYTF

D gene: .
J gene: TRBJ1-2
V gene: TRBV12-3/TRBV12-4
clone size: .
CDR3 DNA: TGTGCCAGCAAGTTCAGGTCCGGCTACACCTTC
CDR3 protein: CASKFRSGYTF

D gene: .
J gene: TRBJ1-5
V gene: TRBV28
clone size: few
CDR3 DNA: TGTGCCAGCACATTTGAGGGGGGCAATCAGCCCCAGCATTTT
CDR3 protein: CASTFEGGNQPQHF

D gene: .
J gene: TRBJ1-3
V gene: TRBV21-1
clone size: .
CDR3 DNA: TGTGCCAGCAGCAAAGTGGCCCTGCGGGGTATTTACTCTGGAAACACCATATATTTT
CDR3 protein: CASSKVALRGIYSGNTIYF

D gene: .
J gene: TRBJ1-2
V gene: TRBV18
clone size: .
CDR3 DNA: TGTGCCAGCGCGAAGACAGGCGAAGGAGGTGGCTACACCTTC
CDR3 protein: CASAKTGEGGGYTF

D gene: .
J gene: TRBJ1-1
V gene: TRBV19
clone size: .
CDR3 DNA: TGTGCCAGTAGTCTGAGAGAGTCGAACACTGAAGCTTTCTTT
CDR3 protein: CASSLRESNTEAFF

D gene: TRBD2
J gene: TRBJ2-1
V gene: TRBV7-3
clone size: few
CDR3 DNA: TGTGCCAGCTCACAGCGGGGGGAGGATGAGCAGTTCTTC
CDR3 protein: CASSQRGEDEQFF

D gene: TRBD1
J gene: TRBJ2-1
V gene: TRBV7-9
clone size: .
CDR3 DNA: TGTGCCAGCAGCTCATCCGGGACAGACGAGCAGTTCTTC
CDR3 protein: CASSSSGTDEQFF

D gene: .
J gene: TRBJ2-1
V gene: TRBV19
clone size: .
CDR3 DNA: TGTGCCAGTAGCCAACAGGTAGTCCACAATGAGCAGTTCTTC
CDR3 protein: CASSQQVVHNEQFF